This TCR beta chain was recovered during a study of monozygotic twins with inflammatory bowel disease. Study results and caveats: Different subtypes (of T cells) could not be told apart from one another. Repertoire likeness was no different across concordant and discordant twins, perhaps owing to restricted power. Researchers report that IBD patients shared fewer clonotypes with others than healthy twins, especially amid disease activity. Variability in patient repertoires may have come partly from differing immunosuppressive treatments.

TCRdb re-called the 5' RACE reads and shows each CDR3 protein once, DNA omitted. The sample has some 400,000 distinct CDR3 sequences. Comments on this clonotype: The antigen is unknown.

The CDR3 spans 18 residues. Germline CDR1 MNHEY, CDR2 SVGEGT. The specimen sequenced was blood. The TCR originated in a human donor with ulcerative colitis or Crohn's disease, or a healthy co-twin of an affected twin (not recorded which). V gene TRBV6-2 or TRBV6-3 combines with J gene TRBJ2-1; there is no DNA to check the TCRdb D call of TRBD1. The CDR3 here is CASSYLIRQASSYNEQFF.